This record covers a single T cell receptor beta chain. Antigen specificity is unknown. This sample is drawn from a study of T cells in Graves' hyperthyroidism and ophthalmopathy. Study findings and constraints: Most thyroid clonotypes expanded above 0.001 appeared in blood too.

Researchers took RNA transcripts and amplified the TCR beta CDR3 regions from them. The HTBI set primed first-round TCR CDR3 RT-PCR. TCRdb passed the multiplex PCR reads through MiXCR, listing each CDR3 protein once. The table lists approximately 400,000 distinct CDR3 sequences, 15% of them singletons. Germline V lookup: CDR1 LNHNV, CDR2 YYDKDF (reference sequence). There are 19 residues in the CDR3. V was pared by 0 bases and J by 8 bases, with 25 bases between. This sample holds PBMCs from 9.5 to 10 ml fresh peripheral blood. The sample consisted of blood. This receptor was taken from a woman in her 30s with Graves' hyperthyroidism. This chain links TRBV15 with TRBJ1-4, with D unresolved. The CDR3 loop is CATSRELNGRIGRAEKLFF. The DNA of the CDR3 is TGTGCCACCAGCAGAGAACTGAACGGACGTATAGGTCGGGCGGAAAAACTGTTTTTT.